This entry features one T cell receptor beta chain sequence. These data belong to a study of blood T cell repertoires in COVID-19. The table came from immunoSEQ multiplex PCR; TCRdb's copy has only in-frame clones and leaves some out. The table lists 50,000 to 80,000 clones, more than 75% of them singletons, with 5.3% in the top ten. Germline V gene lookup returns CDR1 KGHSH and CDR2 LQKENI. This CDR3 region has 14 residues. V was pared by 2 bases and J by 4 bases, with 11 bases between. This chain links TRBV18 with TRBJ1-1; the D gene is possibly TRBD1 (6 bases). This clonotype was sampled from a human donor in a cohort sampled during active COVID-19. Sequencing used peripheral blood. The CDR3 spells CASSPAQQGTEAFF. In DNA form, the CDR3 reads TGTGCCAGCTCACCAGCTCAACAGGGCACTGAAGCTTTCTTT. Supplemented by reference TRBV18 and TRBJ1-1, the full variable domain reads NAGVMQNPRHLVRRRGQEARLRCSPMKGHSHVYWYRQLPEEGLKFMVYLQKENIIDESGMPKERFSAEFPKEGPSILRIQQVVRGDSAAYFCASSPAQQGTEAFFGQGTRLTVV.